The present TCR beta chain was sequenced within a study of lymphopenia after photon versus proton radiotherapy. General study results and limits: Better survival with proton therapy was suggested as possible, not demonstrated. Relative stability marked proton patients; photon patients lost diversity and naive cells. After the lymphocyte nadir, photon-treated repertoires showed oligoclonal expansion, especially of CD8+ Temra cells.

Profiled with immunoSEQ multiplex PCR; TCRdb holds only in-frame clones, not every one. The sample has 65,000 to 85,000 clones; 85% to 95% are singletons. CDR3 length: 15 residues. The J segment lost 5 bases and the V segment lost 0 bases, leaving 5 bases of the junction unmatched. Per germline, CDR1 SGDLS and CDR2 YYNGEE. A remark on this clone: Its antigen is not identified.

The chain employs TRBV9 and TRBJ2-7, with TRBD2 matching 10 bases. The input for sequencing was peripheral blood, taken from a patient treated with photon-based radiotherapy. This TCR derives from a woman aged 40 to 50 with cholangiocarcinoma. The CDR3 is CASSVAGLAADEQYF. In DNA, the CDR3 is TGTGCCAGCAGCGTAGCTGGACTAGCGGCCGACGAGCAGTACTTC.